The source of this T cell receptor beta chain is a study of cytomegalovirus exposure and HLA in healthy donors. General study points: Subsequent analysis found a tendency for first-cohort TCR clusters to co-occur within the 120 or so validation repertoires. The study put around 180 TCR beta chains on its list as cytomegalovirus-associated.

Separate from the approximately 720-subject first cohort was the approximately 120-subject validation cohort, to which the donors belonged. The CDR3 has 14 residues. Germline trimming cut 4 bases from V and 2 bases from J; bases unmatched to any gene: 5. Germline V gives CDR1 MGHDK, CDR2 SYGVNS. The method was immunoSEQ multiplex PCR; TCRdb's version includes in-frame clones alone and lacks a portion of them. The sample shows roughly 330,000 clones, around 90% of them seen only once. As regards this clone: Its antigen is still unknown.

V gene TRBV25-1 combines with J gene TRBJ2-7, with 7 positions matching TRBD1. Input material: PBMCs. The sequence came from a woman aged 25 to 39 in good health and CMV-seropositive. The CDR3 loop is CASSVDRVPYEQYF. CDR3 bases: TGTGCCAGCAGTGTTGACAGGGTTCCCTACGAGCAGTACTTC.